This TCR beta chain was observed in a study of T cells in Graves' hyperthyroidism and ophthalmopathy (dated by TCRdb to the late 2010s). Regarding the study in general: Peripheral blood was collected at initial diagnosis, before any treatment. To identify TCR V-J signatures that set the groups apart, the researchers used a discovery cohort of roughly 100 patients, made up of 40 to 45 with Graves' ophthalmopathy and 57 with stable Graves' hyperthyroidism. Once sampling was done, hyperthyroidism patients were given methimazole at a starting dose of 30 mg daily, whereas ophthalmopathy patients were given high-dose intravenous methylprednisolone. Prospective prediction of ophthalmopathy was tested in an independent validation cohort of approximately 18 hyperthyroidism patients and approximately 17 patients who later progressed to ophthalmopathy. Thyroid tissue and blood T-cell repertoires from six Graves' hyperthyroidism patients were also compared in the study. The approximately 90 discovery patients were divided at random into training and test sets in a 7:3 ratio. TCR Vbeta CDR3 sequencing of 120 to 150 peripheral blood samples (43 ophthalmopathy, 75 or so hyperthyroidism and some 17 progressor patients) is reported in the paper.

The TCR beta CDR3 regions were amplified from RNA transcripts. A first-round RT-PCR of the TCR CDR3 used the HTBI primer set with the Qiagen OneStep RT-PCR kit. A second multiplex PCR round built the libraries, followed by size selection and purification. The libraries were sequenced on an Illumina HiSeq2000 using paired-end 100 bp reads. As for the authors' bioinformatics: SOAPnuke was used to process the raw data, throwing out any read that contained adapters or uncalled bases, had a mean Phred below 15, or lacked an exact constant-primer or identifier match. COPE v1.2.5 was used to merge the high-quality paired reads, and each unique nucleotide sequence was defined as a clonotype. MiTCR v1.1 was used to align the clonotypes against IMGT TRBV, TRBD and TRBJ reference segments. Analysis was restricted to V-J combinations with a frequency above 0.0001, which covered about 99% of repertoires. The TCS score was defined as the ratio of F50 (clonal expansion) to E x V (chaos), calculated using BLOSUM62-based TCRdist between CDR3 peptides within each V-J. Welch's t-statistics and random forest reduced several hundred V-J features to fewer than 15, which were used in a naive Bayes classifier (R e1071). TCRdb redid the processing of the public reads, applying fastp at Q25 and MiXCR, and retained in-frame beta chains. Here each entry gathers all rows of one CDR3 protein and keeps the most common genes and DNA. The V and J calls, along with clone size, are taken from TCRdb and not from the paper's own processing. For this sample there are a few hundred thousand distinct CDR3 sequences; less than 20% appear just once. Around 7.5% of the sample comes from the top ten.

There are many counts of this clonotype. The antigen this receptor binds is unknown. No qualities accompany the bases; no much larger clone lies one base away. On the study overall, not on this receptor specifically: In cross-validation, a model built on a 13 V-J signature told ophthalmopathy apart from stable hyperthyroidism with just under 90% sensitivity and roughly 83% specificity, and in testing the same model reached 80%/75%. During validation, the model predicted progression to ophthalmopathy a median of about 5.9 months ahead of onset, with approximately 70% sensitivity and around 73% specificity. Sample size was not statistically predetermined, and investigators were not blinded to group allocation. Most expanded thyroid clonotypes (frequency above 0.001) were also detected in blood, a finding suggesting that blood repertoires may reflect thyroid immune responses.

Stable Graves' hyperthyroidism was defined as no progression to ophthalmopathy during 18 months of follow-up. Hyperthyroidism patients were aged 18 to 65 years and newly diagnosed, with disease duration of less than 2 months. Exclusion was applied to patients with uncontrolled infections, other autoimmune diseases, pregnancy or lactation. Diagnoses were established on the basis of clinical symptoms, serum thyroxine and TRAb, thyroid ultrasound, and orbital computed tomography. PBMCs were isolated from about 9.2 ml of fresh peripheral blood by Ficoll-Paque density gradient centrifugation. Trizol reagent was used to extract total RNA, and RNA quality was then checked on an Agilent 2100 Bioanalyzer. The cysteine opens and the phenylalanine closes a CDR3 of 13 amino acids. This entry keeps only the CDR3 DNA: 39 bases, framed from base 1. V lost 1 base and J lost 8 bases; the stretch between them is 9 bases long. CDR1 SGHTA and CDR2 FQGTGA are derived from the germline V gene.

This receptor was taken from a woman aged 30 to 39 with Graves' hyperthyroidism. The chain couples TRBV7-3 to TRBJ2-1; TRBD1 is perhaps the D gene, given 5 matching bases. Sequencing input: blood. The bases read TGTGCCAGCAGCTTAAAGTGGGGCGATGAGCAGTTCTTC. Translation gives CASSLKWGDEQFF.